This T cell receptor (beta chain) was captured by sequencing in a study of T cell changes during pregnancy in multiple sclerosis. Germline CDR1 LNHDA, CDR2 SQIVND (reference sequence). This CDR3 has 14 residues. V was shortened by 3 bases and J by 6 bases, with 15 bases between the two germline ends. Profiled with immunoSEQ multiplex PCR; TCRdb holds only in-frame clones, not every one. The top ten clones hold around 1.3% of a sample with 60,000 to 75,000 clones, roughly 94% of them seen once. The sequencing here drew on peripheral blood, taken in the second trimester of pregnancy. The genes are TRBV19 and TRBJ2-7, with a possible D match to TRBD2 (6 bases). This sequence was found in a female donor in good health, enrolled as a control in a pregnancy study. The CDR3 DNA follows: TGTGCCAGTAGTATTTCGGGGGTCGTCAGCGAGCAGTACTTC. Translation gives CASSISGVVSEQYF.